These 3 T cell receptor beta chains were sequenced from one sample in a study of T-cell reconstitution after alpha-beta-depleted transplantation in children (TCRdb year 2016). Library preparation used PCR. TCRdb shows the sequencer as Illumina HiSeq 2500. To normalize quantification of the TCRbeta repertoire, the TCR libraries were built with molecular barcoding that relied on unique molecular identifiers. Clones were called with MiXCR by TCRdb after fastp trimmed the public reads at Q25, and only in-frame beta chains were retained. Rows with a matching CDR3 protein are joined into one entry that keeps the most common DNA and genes. The sample table shows fewer than 550,000 distinct CDR3 sequences, and about 10% are seen once. The ten most abundant clones make up 2% to 2.5% of the sample. In light of the paper, this sample's treatment or condition label describes: allogeneic hematopoietic cell transplantation with graft depleted of TCRalphabeta T cells and CD19 B cells.

The sample in question was PBMCs, obtained before TCRalphabeta/CD19-depleted stem cell transplant. Source of these receptors: a child younger than 10 with inherited bone marrow failure, due to receive a stem cell transplant.

This clonotype has ten or more counts. The chain joins TRBV2 to TRBJ2-3, with D possibly matching TRBD2 (6 bases). Deletions cut 3 bases from V and 2 bases from J, with 12 bases between. The CDR3 has 15 residues. Germline CDR1 and CDR2: SNHLY and FYNNEI. For the CDR3, the DNA is TGTGCCAGCAGTGACGGTCTAGCGAACACAGATACGCAGTATTTT. Amino acid sequence: CASSDGLANTDTQYF.

This clonotype was counted only a few times. The chain employs TRBV3-1 and TRBJ2-3, with D unresolved. V was trimmed by 3 bases and J by 5 bases, leaving 15 bases between them. The CDR3 consists of 15 residues. Germline CDR1 and CDR2: LGHDT and YNNKEL (reference sequence). The CDR3 bases are TGTGCCAGCAGCCACAGACCTCTAGAAATAGATACGCAGTATTTT. Translating gives CASSHRPLEIDTQYF.

This clonotype has only a few counts. J is TRBJ1-1 and V is TRBV7-9; D unresolved. This CDR3 has 16 amino acids. From germline, CDR1 is SEHNR and CDR2 FQNEAQ (reference sequence). Trimming cost V 4 bases and J 0 bases, with 15 bases left between them. CDR3 sequence (DNA): TGTGCCAGCAGCTCAAGACCGACACCTATGAACACTGAAGCTTTCTTT. This gives the protein CASSSRPTPMNTEAFF.